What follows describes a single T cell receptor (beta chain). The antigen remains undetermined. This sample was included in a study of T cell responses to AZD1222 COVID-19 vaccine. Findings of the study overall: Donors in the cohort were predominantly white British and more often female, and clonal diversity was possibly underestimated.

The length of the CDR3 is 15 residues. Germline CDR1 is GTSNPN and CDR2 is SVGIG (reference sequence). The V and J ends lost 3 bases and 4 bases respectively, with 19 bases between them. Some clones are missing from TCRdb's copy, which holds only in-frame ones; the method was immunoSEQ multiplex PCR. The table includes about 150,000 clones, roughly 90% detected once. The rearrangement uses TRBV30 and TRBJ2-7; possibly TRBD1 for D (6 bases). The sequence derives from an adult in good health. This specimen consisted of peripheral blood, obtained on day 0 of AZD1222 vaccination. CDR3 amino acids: CAWSPGVGQRYEQYF. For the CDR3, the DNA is TGTGCCTGGAGCCCTGGGGTCGGACAGAGGTACGAGCAGTACTTC.